The sequence of this T cell receptor (beta chain) was determined in a study of blood T cells in healthy people across ages. Overall study results and limits: Long-lived donors had more naive CD4+ cells and higher diversity than aged donors. TCR beta diversity, measured per million T cells, fell in a roughly linear way with age.

In its sample, this clonotype was seen many times. What it binds is unknown. Per germline, CDR1 MNHEY and CDR2 SVGEGT. This CDR3 has 15 residues. V lost 2 bases and J 1 base, leaving 9 bases between the germline ends. Primed by a sample-barcoded 5' primer and a J-beta primer mix, a second PCR proceeded for roughly 7 to 12 cycles. Sequencing yielded, for each sample, at least 3 million paired-end reads carrying CDR3. One entry per CDR3 protein, called by TCRdb with MiXCR from the 5' RACE reads. The sample holds about 940,000 distinct CDR3 sequences, around 48% seen once. The V gene is TRBV6-2 or TRBV6-3, the J gene TRBJ2-1; no definite D call. Sequencing was done on a sample of blood. The clonotype comes from a man in his thirties or forties in good health. CDR3 loop: CASSYGVFSYNEQFF. CDR3 DNA: TGTGCCAGCAGTTACGGCGTTTTTTCCTACAATGAGCAGTTCTTC.